Below are 3 T cell receptor beta chains sequenced from a single sample in a study of Graves' ophthalmopathy and Graves' hyperthyroidism (dated by TCRdb to 2016 to 2018). The sequencer listed for this sample is Illumina HiSeq 2000. For repertoire sequencing, TCR beta CDR3 regions were amplified from RNA transcripts. HTBI primers and the Qiagen OneStep RT-PCR kit were used in a first-round RT-PCR, which was followed by a second-round multiplex PCR, size selection and purification. TCRdb handled the public reads itself, with Q25 trimming in fastp and clone calling in MiXCR, and kept productive beta chains. Here each entry gathers all rows of one CDR3 protein and keeps the most common genes and DNA. This sample has approximately 540,000 distinct CDR3 sequences in its table, and about 35% of those were observed once. The ten top clones hold roughly 4% of the sample. The sequencing input was peripheral blood or thyroid tissue (not recorded which). The origin of the receptors is an adult man with Graves' hyperthyroidism.

As regards this clonotype: The germline gene is not matched at one end of the junction; a read error may be the cause. The rearrangement joins TRBV7-2 to TRBJ2-7, with D perhaps matching TRBD1 or TRBD2 (7 bases each). Looked up from germline, CDR1 is SGHTA and CDR2 is FQGNSA. CDR3 length: 14 residues. In nucleotides, the CDR3 is TGCGCCAGCAGCTTGGGAGCGGGACAGCACGAGCAGTACTTC. Translating gives CASSLGAGQHEQYF.

This clonotype was found once. The chain recombines TRBV9 with TRBJ2-7; 9 nucleotides agree with TRBD2. The V gene's germline CDR1 is SGDLS and CDR2 YYNGEE. The junction had 6 bases not matched to a gene; V was cut back by 2 bases and J by 6 bases. This CDR3 has 14 amino acids. The CDR3 DNA reads as TGTGCCAGCAGCGTCGCTAGCGGGACGGGCGAGCAGTACTTC. It yields the protein CASSVASGTGEQYF.

This clonotype occurred many times. The V gene is TRBV24-1, the J gene TRBJ2-5; 7 bases line up with TRBD1. The CDR3 consists of 14 residues. V was clipped by 3 bases and J by 2 bases; unmatched bases: 2. Germline-derived CDR1 and CDR2 are KGHDR and SFDVKD. DNA of the CDR3: TGTGCCACCAGTGATCCGGACAGGCAAGAGACCCAGTACTTC. This gives the protein CATSDPDRQETQYF.